A single sample gave rise to the 12 T cell receptor beta chains below, sequenced in a study of beta chain features in type 1 diabetes. Which antigens these TCRs recognize remains unknown. As every portion of the isolated RNA was reverse transcribed, the sequencing read expressed TCRB transcripts. Measured with immunoSEQ multiplex PCR; TCRdb has only the in-frame clones, and not every one. Of approximately 170,000 clones in the sample, approximately 8.1% were seen once. Findings of the study overall: TCRB CDR3s were moderately but significantly shorter in Type 1 diabetes patients in all four CD4+ subsets.

What was sequenced was central memory CD4+ T cells from blood. The origin of the receptors is a man between 18 and 35 years old with type 1 diabetes.

This clone has just a few counts. The CDR3 protein is CAWTSDRGSEKLFF. In DNA form, the CDR3 reads TGTGCCTGGACATCGGACAGGGGATCGGAAAAACTGTTTTTT. The V call is TRBV30, the J call TRBJ1-4; 9 nucleotides line up with TRBD1. Germline trimming cut 4 bases from V and 8 bases from J; bases unmatched to any gene: 8. The length of the CDR3 is 14 residues. Germline CDR1 reads GTSNPN; CDR2 reads SVGIG (reference sequence).

This clone was observed a few times. DNA of the CDR3: TGTGCCAGCTCACCACCGAACAGCGGGGGGGCCGGTGAGCAGTTCTTC. Translating gives CASSPPNSGGAGEQFF. The chain has TRBV18 and TRBJ2-1; 10 bases are a match to TRBD2. V was pared by 0 bases and J by 9 bases, with 8 bases of the junction left unmatched. This CDR3 contains 16 residues. CDR1 and CDR2 (germline): KGHSH, LQKENI. Complete variable domain (other parts from reference TRBV18 and TRBJ2-1): NAGVMQNPRHLVRRRGQEARLRCSPMKGHSHVYWYRQLPEEGLKFMVYLQKENIIDESGMPKERFSAEFPKEGPSILRIQQVVRGDSAAYFCASSPPNSGGAGEQFFGPGTRLTVL.

The table lists this clone with a few counts. The chain employs TRBV5-1 and TRBJ2-5; 11 positions match TRBD1. From germline, CDR1 is SGHRS and CDR2 YFSETQ. The CDR3 length is 14 residues. V was clipped by 5 bases and J by 4 bases; unmatched bases: 4. The CDR3 protein is CASRQGTGGETQYF. In nucleotides, the CDR3 is TGCGCCAGCAGACAAGGGACAGGGGGAGAGACCCAGTACTTC.

This clone has just a few counts. The V gene is TRBV30, the J gene TRBJ2-3; 7 bases line up with TRBD2. CDR1 and CDR2 (germline): GTSNPN, SVGIG (reference sequence). J gave up 4 bases and V 0 bases, and 7 bases lay outside the gene matches. The CDR3 loop spans 15 amino acids. This CDR3 reads CAWSVRWGGADTQYF. The CDR3 DNA reads TGTGCCTGGAGTGTACGGTGGGGGGGGGCAGATACGCAGTATTTT.

This clone has just a few counts. The rearrangement uses TRBV29-1 and TRBJ1-5; 7 bases agree with TRBD1. Germline CDR1 is SQVTM and CDR2 is ANQGSEA. J was trimmed by 5 bases and V by 6 bases; bases with no gene match: 7. The CDR3 sequence is 13 residues long. The CDR3: CSVARQGDQPQHF. The CDR3 region has the DNA TGCAGCGTCGCCCGACAGGGTGATCAGCCCCAGCATTTT.

This clone was counted a few times. V and J are TRBV5-8 and TRBJ1-1; TRBD1 agrees at 7 bases. Looked up from germline, CDR1 is SGHTS and CDR2 is YDEGEE. V lost 7 bases to trimming and J lost 4 bases; unmatched junction nucleotides: 7. The CDR3 runs to 13 residues. The CDR3 bases are TGTGCCAGCGTCCTCGACAGGGCCACTGAAGCTTTCTTT. Protein product: CASVLDRATEAFF.

The V and J genes are TRBV14 and TRBJ1-2; unclear D gene. The CDR3 has 13 residues. Germline V gives CDR1 SGHDN, CDR2 FVKESK. Trimming shortened V by 1 base and J by 5 bases, and 8 bases separated the two germline ends. The CDR3 loop reads CASSQVQRYGYTF. In nucleotides, the CDR3 is TGTGCCAGCAGCCAAGTACAGCGGTATGGCTACACCTTC.

This clone was counted only a few times. This chain links TRBV18 with TRBJ2-7; weak D call: TRBD1 (6 bases). This CDR3 is built from 15 residues. Germline CDR1 KGHSH, CDR2 LQKENI. V was cut by 6 bases and J by 3 bases, with 18 bases left in between. The CDR3 sequence is CASSPTTGRNYEQYF. The DNA for the CDR3 is TGTGCCAGCTCCCCAACGACAGGCCGAAACTACGAGCAGTACTTC.

V and J are TRBV7-9 and TRBJ2-5; possibly TRBD2 for D (6 bases). V lost 5 bases to trimming and J lost 7 bases, with 23 bases between them. The CDR3 has 16 amino acids. CDR1 and CDR2 (germline): SEHNR, FQNEAQ (reference sequence). The CDR3 here is CASSLLAVDSGGTQYF. CDR3 sequence (DNA): TGTGCCAGCAGCCTACTGGCTGTTGATAGCGGTGGGACCCAGTACTTC.

The V gene is TRBV18, the J gene TRBJ2-5; TRBD2 is a possible D gene (6 bases). Germline CDR1 reads KGHSH; CDR2 reads LQKENI. The CDR3 totals 15 residues. Trimming removed 3 bases from V and 4 bases from J, with 15 bases in between. The CDR3 loop reads CASSPRDGGRETQYF. In DNA form, the CDR3 reads TGTGCCAGCTCACCTAGGGACGGGGGTCGAGAGACCCAGTACTTC.

This clone has just a few counts. The chain has TRBV20-1 and TRBJ2-1; D unresolved. This CDR3 is 10 amino acids long. CDR1 and CDR2 (germline): DFQATT, SNEGSKA (reference sequence). V dropped 5 bases and J dropped 13 bases, with 12 bases sitting between them. The DNA for the CDR3 is TGCAGTGCTGGGCAGGTGTATCAGTTCTTC. Its protein product is CSAGQVYQFF.

This clone was detected only a few times. This chain uses TRBV7-2 with TRBJ1-5; 7 bases are shared with TRBD1. The CDR3 has 14 residues. V shed 4 bases and J 1 base; nucleotides not matched to a gene: 1. Germline CDR1 and CDR2: SGHTA and FQGNSA. The CDR3 region is CASSSGQSNQPQHF. The CDR3 bases are TGTGCCAGCAGCTCGGGACAGAGCAATCAGCCCCAGCATTTT.